These 16 T cell receptor beta chains originate from one sample sequenced in a study of technical replicates of blood from a few donors. Some clones are missing from TCRdb's copy, which holds only in-frame ones; the method was immunoSEQ multiplex PCR. The sample has 73,000 or so clones, 90% to 95% seen once. Material: T cells isolated from PBMCs. These receptors were taken from a human donor in good health.

The rearrangement joins TRBV7-9 to TRBJ2-7, with 8 bases fitting TRBD2. V was clipped by 6 bases and J by 2 bases; unmatched bases: 9. CDR3 size: 15 residues. Germline values: CDR1 SEHNR, CDR2 FQNEAQ (reference sequence). The CDR3 DNA reads TGTGCCAGCAGTTTCCCGGGACTAGGGCCCTACGAGCAGTACTTC. Encoded protein: CASSFPGLGPYEQYF.

The chain employs TRBV29-1 and TRBJ1-3; D not resolved. Trimming cost V 3 bases and J 0 bases, with 6 bases left between them. This CDR3 contains 13 residues. Germline V gene data show CDR1 as SQVTM and CDR2 as ANQGSEA. The chain's CDR3 is CSVEGNSGNTIYF. CDR3 sequence (DNA): TGCAGCGTTGAGGGCAACTCTGGAAACACCATATATTTT.

A single count supports this clone. The chain combines TRBV29-1 with TRBJ2-5; 7 bases agree with TRBD1. After removal of 8 bases from V and 5 bases from J, the junction contained 11 bases not matched to a gene. Germline assignment: CDR1 SQVTM and CDR2 ANQGSEA. The CDR3 covers 13 residues. CDR3 sequence: CSFQGVNKETQYF. The CDR3, as DNA: TGCAGCTTTCAGGGGGTCAATAAGGAGACCCAGTACTTC. Based on the CDR3 plus reference TRBV29-1 and TRBJ2-5, the full variable domain is SAVISQKPSRDICQRGTSLTIQCQVDSQVTMMFWYRQQPGQSLTLIATANQGSEATYESGFVIDKFPISRPNLTFSTLTVSNMSPEDSSIYLCSFQGVNKETQYFGPGTRLLVL.

This rearrangement joins TRBV14 to TRBJ2-1; 10 bases are a match to TRBD1. The V gene end was trimmed by 4 bases and the J gene end by 8 bases; junction bases not matched to a gene: 8. The germline V gene has CDR1 SGHDN and CDR2 FVKESK. The CDR3 sequence is 15 residues long. CDR3 bases: TGTGCCAGCAGCCTCCGGGACAGGGGACCCGATGAGCAGTTCTTC. Protein sequence: CASSLRDRGPDEQFF.

This chain connects TRBV6-5 to TRBJ2-7; 7 bases are a match to TRBD1. V was pared by 6 bases and J by 2 bases, with 4 bases of the junction left unmatched. This CDR3 comprises 13 residues. Germline CDR1 reads MNHEY; CDR2 reads SVGAGI. CDR3 sequence: CASSMTGTYEQYF. The CDR3 DNA reads TGTGCCAGCAGCATGACAGGGACCTACGAGCAGTACTTC.

The CDR3 loop is CASSQTVNTEAFF. The CDR3, as DNA: TGTGCCAGTAGTCAGACAGTAAACACTGAAGCTTTCTTT. The chain has TRBV19 and TRBJ1-1; D may be TRBD1 (5 bases). Looked up from germline, CDR1 is LNHDA and CDR2 is SQIVND (reference sequence). Trimming took off 5 bases at V and 2 bases at J, with 9 bases between the two ends. The CDR3 sequence is 13 residues long.

The V and J genes are TRBV11-2 and TRBJ1-2; 8 bases map to TRBD1. Germline V gene sequence: CDR1 SGHAT, CDR2 FQNNGV. The CDR3 has 16 amino acids. Trimming cost V 4 bases and J 8 bases; bases outside gene matches: 15. The CDR3 coding sequence is TGTGCCAGCAGCTCACACCGGGACAGGCACCCTGGGGGCTACACCTTC. Its protein product is CASSSHRDRHPGGYTF.

The gene calls are TRBV5-4 and TRBJ2-5; D is undetermined. The CDR3 covers 15 residues. Germline V gene sequence: CDR1 SGHNT, CDR2 YYREEE (reference sequence). Trimming removed 4 bases at V and 1 base at J, with 14 bases between. The CDR3 spells CASSPTAESQETQYF. CDR3 nucleotides: TGTGCCAGCAGCCCAACCGCGGAGAGCCAAGAGACCCAGTACTTC.

This sequence joins TRBV5-1 and TRBJ1-3; 9 bases match TRBD1. Germline assignment: CDR1 SGHRS and CDR2 YFSETQ. The V segment lost 4 bases and the J segment 0 bases; nucleotides outside the gene matches: 5. This CDR3 is 16 amino acids long. CDR3 bases: TGCGCCAGCAGCGGACAGGGGCCGAGCTCTGGAAACACCATATATTTT. Protein: CASSGQGPSSGNTIYF.

This rearrangement joins TRBV5-4 to TRBJ2-5; 7 nucleotides match TRBD1. Germline CDR1 reads SGHNT; CDR2 reads YYREEE (reference sequence). The CDR3 sequence is 15 residues long. Trimming cost V 2 bases and J 2 bases; bases outside gene matches: 6. The DNA of the CDR3 is TGTGCCAGCAGCTTCGCAGGGGGTTTTCAAGAGACCCAGTACTTC. Translating it yields CASSFAGGFQETQYF. The full variable domain, completed using reference TRBV5-4 and TRBJ2-5, is ETGVTQSPTHLIKTRGQQVTLRCSSQSGHNTVSWYQQALGQGPQFIFQYYREEENGRGNFPPRFSGLQFPNYSSELNVNALELDDSALYLCASSFAGGFQETQYFGPGTRLLVL.

J is TRBJ1-1 and V is TRBV7-8; 8 bases are shared with TRBD1. This CDR3 has 15 amino acids. The germline CDR1 and CDR2 sequences are SGHVS and FQNEAQ. Germline trimming cut 0 bases from V and 7 bases from J; bases unmatched to any gene: 7. The CDR3, as DNA: TGTGCCAGCAGCTTAGCCGGGACAGGAGCCCGTGAAGCTTTCTTT. Its protein product is CASSLAGTGAREAFF.

The J gene is TRBJ2-7, the V gene TRBV28; 7 bases map to TRBD2. Germline lookup yields CDR1 MDHEN and CDR2 SYDVKM. The length of the CDR3 is 15 residues. After removal of 4 bases from V and 9 bases from J, the junction contained 15 bases not matched to a gene. The CDR3 nucleotides read TGTGCCAGCAGTTCCAACCCACTAGCGCCCACGACGCAGTACTTC. Protein sequence: CASSSNPLAPTTQYF.

The sample holds one count of this clone. The chain joins TRBV4-2 to TRBJ1-5, with D perhaps matching TRBD1 (6 bases). The CDR3 covers 19 residues. Germline-derived CDR1 and CDR2 are LGHNA and YNFKEQ. V was trimmed by 4 bases and J by 6 bases, leaving 28 bases between them. As DNA, the CDR3 is TGTGCCAGCAGCCGACTTGGAGGACTTCGATGGACAGCCCCTCAGCCCCAGCATTTT. Its translation is CASSRLGGLRWTAPQPQHF.

The V gene is TRBV19, the J gene TRBJ2-7; perhaps TRBD2 as D (6 bases). The CDR3 runs 15 residues. The V gene's germline CDR1 is LNHDA and CDR2 SQIVND (reference sequence). V was clipped by 1 base and J by 0 bases, with 10 bases between them. Written as DNA, the CDR3 is TGTGCCAGTAGTATAGTAGCGGAGGACTCCTACGAGCAGTACTTC. This translates into CASSIVAEDSYEQYF.

This sequence joins TRBV4-1 and TRBJ2-7; D possibly corresponds to TRBD2 (5 bases). Germline V gene lookup returns CDR1 MGHRA and CDR2 YSYEKL. V lost 0 bases, J lost 7 bases, and 25 bases lay in between. The CDR3 runs to 18 residues. The CDR3 coding sequence is TGCGCCAGCAGCCAAGATCCCGTTAAGGGAACGATTCGCGGGGAGCAGTACTTC. Translated, it gives CASSQDPVKGTIRGEQYF.

This chain links TRBV6-5 with TRBJ1-5; 7 bases agree with TRBD1. The CDR3 runs 13 residues. V trimming: 6 bases; J trimming: 4 bases; junction bases outside the gene matches: 3. Germline CDR1 MNHEY, CDR2 SVGAGI. The DNA for the CDR3 is TGTGCCAGCAGGGGGACAGATAATCAGCCCCAGCATTTT. Its translation is CASRGTDNQPQHF.